This TCR beta chain was sequenced during a study of blood T cells in healthy people across ages. As regards this clonotype: Antigen specificity is unknown.

The second PCR ran about 6 to 12 cycles with a sample-barcoded 5' primer and J-beta primers. TCRdb called the 5' RACE reads again in MiXCR, with one record for every CDR3 protein. The data hold about 1,400,000 distinct CDR3 sequences, with approximately 38% observed a single time. Study-level results: The recorded TCR beta diversity per million T cells decreased in a roughly linear manner with age. Shifts in expanded clonotypes may have been confounded by donor CMV status, which was unknown. Those diversity estimates obtained from one million T cells were thought to be underestimates.

Sequencing used blood. This TCR came from a woman aged 18-29 years in good health.

CDR3 sequence: CASSSTGTGAEAFF. CDR3 DNA sequence: TGTGCCAGCAGTTCGACGGGGACAGGGGCTGAAGCTTTCTTT. The chain uses TRBV6-5 and TRBJ1-1; 10 bases fit TRBD1. Per the germline V gene, CDR1 is MNHEY and CDR2 is SVGAGI. The CDR3 loop spans 14 amino acids. Germline trimming cut 4 bases from V and 6 bases from J; bases unmatched to any gene: 5.